Listed below are T cell receptor beta chains from one sample, sequenced in a study of identical twins. TCRdb re-derived calls from the 5' RACE reads in MiXCR, one entry per CDR3 protein. The sample includes approximately 670,000 distinct CDR3 sequences, roughly 6% seen only once; the top ten take around 2%. The specimen sequenced was naive T cells sorted from blood. These receptor sequences come from a man younger than 35 in good health. The CDR3 runs from the conserved cysteine through the conserved F or W.

length	V	J	CDR3
16	TRBV2	TRBJ2-1	CASTPPRRAGYNEQFF
15	TRBV12-3/TRBV12-4	TRBJ2-3	CASSKLAGIPDTQYF
11	TRBV6-6	TRBJ2-1	CASTIPGGQFF
15	TRBV5-1	TRBJ2-5	CASSLGGQTGETQYF
11	TRBV29-1	TRBJ1-2	CSVGQSDGYTF
17	TRBV10-3	TRBJ2-3	CAISENRGTGGTDTQYF
9	TRBV20-1	TRBJ2-1	CSARMLLFF
15	TRBV5-1	TRBJ1-1	CASSLAGTANTEAFF
15	TRBV5-1	TRBJ2-3	CASTSRDTSTDTQYF
15	TRBV11-2	TRBJ1-1	CASSLLGNRQSEAFF